These 10 T cell receptor beta chains were sequenced from one sample in a study of T cells after posttransplantation cyclophosphamide. The assay was immunoSEQ multiplex PCR, and TCRdb's table has in-frame clones only and misses some. The sample has roughly 24,000 clones; 70% to 90% are singletons. Sampled 1 year posttransplant, controls received myeloablative marrow transplants, methotrexate and a calcineurin inhibitor. Sequenced here: PBMCs, sampled after an allogeneic stem cell transplant with a calcineurin inhibitor and methotrexate. The receptors originated from a female patient aged 50-59 years who received an allogeneic stem cell transplant from an unrelated donor, was CMV-positive, and had chronic GVHD only. Certain T cells may be donor cells from the graft.

This clone came up a few times. The same CDR3 can be traced to other DNA sequences in this sample. The chain combines TRBV28 with TRBJ1-5; D is perhaps TRBD1 (5 bases). The CDR3 has 16 amino acids. Germline V gene data show CDR1 as MDHEN and CDR2 as SYDVKM. V was trimmed by 6 bases and J by 6 bases, leaving 21 bases between them. The CDR3 DNA reads TGTGCCAGCAGCCGTTTTGTCGGGGGTGTAGGTCAGCCCCAGCATTTT. Protein: CASSRFVGGVGQPQHF.

This clone was picked up a small number of times. This chain uses TRBV18 with TRBJ1-3, with TRBD1 matching over 7 bases. The trim removed 4 bases at V and 1 base at J, leaving 19 bases unmatched. The CDR3 runs to 20 residues. Germline CDR1 KGHSH, CDR2 LQKENI. The CDR3 loop reads CASSQRKGQPRTTSGNTIYF. The CDR3 DNA reads TGTGCCAGCTCACAAAGGAAGGGACAGCCGCGTACTACTTCTGGAAACACCATATATTTT. The full variable domain, in which reference TRBV18 and TRBJ1-3 provide the parts outside the CDR3, is NAGVMQNPRHLVRRRGQEARLRCSPMKGHSHVYWYRQLPEEGLKFMVYLQKENIIDESGMPKERFSAEFPKEGPSILRIQQVVRGDSAAYFCASSQRKGQPRTTSGNTIYFGEGSWLTVV.

In its sample, this clone was seen once. The V and J genes are TRBV5-1 and TRBJ2-3; D possibly corresponds to TRBD2 (5 bases). V shed 4 bases and J shed 1 base, with 16 bases lying between them. The CDR3 is 16 amino acids. Per germline, CDR1 SGHRS and CDR2 YFSETQ. CDR3 coding DNA: TGCGCCAGCAGCCCCTACGAGGGAGATCGCACAGATACGCAGTATTTT. It codes for CASSPYEGDRTDTQYF. Together with reference TRBV5-1 and TRBJ2-3, the CDR3 gives the full variable domain: KAGVTQTPRYLIKTRGQQVTLSCSPISGHRSVSWYQQTPGQGLQFLFEYFSETQRNKGNFPGRFSGRQFSNSRSEMNVSTLELGDSALYLCASSPYEGDRTDTQYFGPGTRLTVL.

This clone has just a few counts. The CDR3 DNA follows: TGTGCCAGTAGCCACCTACCAGGGGAAGAGACCCAGTACTTC. This translates into CASSHLPGEETQYF. This rearrangement joins TRBV19 to TRBJ2-5; D perhaps matches TRBD1 (6 bases). The germline V and J ends were trimmed by 6 bases and 3 bases, with 14 bases remaining between them. The CDR3 is 14 amino acids. CDR1 and CDR2 from the germline V gene are LNHDA and SQIVND (reference sequence).

CDR3 protein: CASTKGTGLGYGYTF. As DNA, the CDR3 is TGTGCCAGCACAAAAGGGACAGGGTTGGGCTATGGCTACACCTTC. The V and J genes are TRBV2 and TRBJ1-2; the match to TRBD1 covers 9 bases. Germline V gene lookup returns CDR1 SNHLY and CDR2 FYNNEI. This CDR3 region has 15 residues. J was trimmed by 4 bases and V by 7 bases; bases with no gene match: 10. The complete variable domain, with remaining parts taken from reference TRBV2 and TRBJ1-2, reads EPEVTQTPSHQVTQMGQEVILRCVPISNHLYFYWYRQILGQKVEFLVSFYNNEISEKSEIFDDQFSVERPDGSNFTLKIRSTKLEDSAMYFCASTKGTGLGYGYTFGSGTRLTVV.

The chain recombines TRBV30 with TRBJ2-1; 14 nucleotides match TRBD2. Germline assignment: CDR1 GTSNPN and CDR2 SVGIG (reference sequence). The J segment lost 6 bases and the V segment lost 2 bases, leaving 3 bases of the junction unmatched. CDR3 size: 15 residues. CDR3 residues: CAWSLGLAGGNEQFF. The CDR3 DNA sequence: TGTGCCTGGAGTCTCGGACTAGCGGGAGGCAATGAGCAGTTCTTC.

This rearrangement joins TRBV9 to TRBJ2-3, with 8 nucleotides matching TRBD2. With 0 bases clipped from V and 0 bases from J, the junction kept 12 bases outside the gene matches. CDR1 and CDR2 from the germline V gene are SGDLS and YYNGEE. This CDR3 region has 19 residues. This CDR3 is CASSVGIASGWTSTDTQYF. The CDR3 coding sequence is TGTGCCAGCAGCGTAGGAATTGCTAGCGGGTGGACTAGCACAGATACGCAGTATTTT.

The chain has TRBV11-2 and TRBJ2-2; D perhaps matches TRBD2 (6 bases). Trimming took off 4 bases at V and 3 bases at J, with 9 bases between the two ends. This CDR3 comprises 14 residues. Looked up from germline, CDR1 is SGHAT and CDR2 is FQNNGV. CDR3 protein: CASSSDYHTGELFF. The CDR3 DNA is TGTGCCAGCAGCTCGGACTACCACACCGGGGAGCTGTTTTTT.

This CDR3 reads CASTVPGGEQYF. The DNA for the CDR3 is TGTGCCAGCACCGTACCGGGGGGCGAGCAGTACTTC. This sequence joins TRBV6-5 and TRBJ2-7; the match to TRBD2 covers 7 bases. This CDR3 has 12 residues. J gave up 6 bases and V 7 bases, and 6 bases lay outside the gene matches. Germline V gene data show CDR1 as MNHEY and CDR2 as SVGAGI.

This clone was seen once. The gene calls are TRBV7-3 and TRBJ2-7; maybe TRBD2 (6 bases). The CDR3 totals 14 residues. Germline V gene lookup returns CDR1 SGHTA and CDR2 FQGTGA. V was cut by 0 bases and J by 2 bases, with 8 bases left in between. The CDR3 loop reads CASSLTSGPYEQYF. The CDR3 region has the DNA TGTGCCAGCAGCTTAACTAGCGGACCCTACGAGCAGTACTTC.